This passage covers 13 T cell receptor beta chains from one sample sequenced in a study of blood T cells in healthy people across ages. Combining a sample-barcoded 5' primer with a J-beta primer mix, a second PCR ran for 7 to 11 cycles. TCRdb ran MiXCR on the 5' RACE reads and lists one entry per CDR3 protein. The sample includes 1.5 million to 2 million distinct CDR3 sequences, roughly 28% of them seen just once. Sequenced material: blood. These receptors were obtained from a woman under 40 in good health.

The J gene is TRBJ1-2, the V gene TRBV28; D might be TRBD1 (6 bases). Trimming stripped 7 bases from V and 6 bases from J, with 21 bases between. CDR3 length equals 15 residues. Germline CDR1 is MDHEN and CDR2 is SYDVKM. The CDR3 DNA follows: TGTGCCAGCAATCAGAACCCCCGCAGGGGCCATGGCTACACCTTC. Translating gives CASNQNPRRGHGYTF.

The chain employs TRBV20-1 and TRBJ1-2; 7 bases are shared with TRBD1. Per germline, CDR1 DFQATT and CDR2 SNEGSKA (reference sequence). V trimming: 6 bases; J trimming: 2 bases; junction bases outside the gene matches: 3. The CDR3 is 12 amino acids. The CDR3: CSAKGQNYGYTF. The CDR3 DNA is TGCAGTGCAAAGGGACAGAACTATGGCTACACCTTC.

This clonotype was counted at least ten times. The DNA for the CDR3 is TGTGCCAGCAGCTTAGCGGCGACATTGAATTCACCCCTCCACTTT. Encoded protein: CASSLAATLNSPLHF. The V and J genes are TRBV7-9 and TRBJ1-6; no clear D gene. Germline CDR1 is SEHNR and CDR2 is FQNEAQ (reference sequence). V was trimmed by 0 bases and J by 7 bases, leaving 10 bases between them. The CDR3 totals 15 residues.

The genes are TRBV28 and TRBJ2-5; D is uncertain. This CDR3 has 13 residues. Deletions cut 10 bases from V and 0 bases from J, with 12 bases between. Germline-derived CDR1 and CDR2 are MDHEN and SYDVKM. The CDR3 is CATAPPDQETQYF. Here the CDR3 DNA reads TGTGCCACCGCACCCCCCGACCAAGAGACCCAGTACTTC.

V gene TRBV4-3 combines with J gene TRBJ1-2; TRBD1 is a possible D gene (5 bases). Germline CDR1 reads LGHNA; CDR2 reads YSLEER. The CDR3 extends over 13 amino acids. V lost 3 bases and J 6 bases, leaving 11 bases between the germline ends. The CDR3 spells CASSHGGTDGYTF. In DNA form, the CDR3 reads TGCGCCAGCAGCCATGGGGGGACGGATGGCTACACCTTC.

A few counts support this clonotype. The V and J genes are TRBV12-3 or TRBV12-4 and TRBJ2-1, with 12 nucleotides matching TRBD2. The trim removed 11 bases at V and 0 bases at J, leaving 11 bases unmatched. This CDR3 region has 17 residues. For the CDR3, the DNA is TGTGCCTGCCCGTCGGGACTAGCGGGTCTCTCCTACAATGAGCAGTTCTTC. Residues: CACPSGLAGLSYNEQFF.

This clonotype was observed a few times. The rearrangement links TRBV15 to TRBJ1-2; D possibly corresponds to TRBD1 (6 bases). With 1 base removed from V and 3 bases from J, the gap between germline ends came to 9 bases. The CDR3 extends over 14 amino acids. The germline V gene has CDR1 LNHNV and CDR2 YYDKDF (reference sequence). CDR3 sequence: CATSRVRTDYGYTF. The CDR3 nucleotides read TGTGCCACCAGCAGAGTCCGGACAGACTATGGCTACACCTTC.

This clonotype occurred a few times. This sequence joins TRBV6-6 and TRBJ2-1; either TRBD1 or TRBD2 may fit D (5 bases each). The CDR3 runs 16 residues. CDR1 and CDR2 (germline): MNHNY, SVGAGI (reference sequence). The germline V and J ends were trimmed by 9 bases and 2 bases, with 20 bases remaining between them. The CDR3 sequence: CASSHRRDGTYNEQFF. The CDR3 nucleotides read TGTGCCAGTAGCCACCGCCGGGACGGGACCTACAATGAGCAGTTCTTC.

In its sample, this clonotype was seen a few times. The chain links TRBV27 to TRBJ2-3; D is perhaps TRBD1 (6 bases). Deletions cut 8 bases from V and 0 bases from J, with 27 bases between. The germline V gene has CDR1 MNHEY and CDR2 SMNVEV (reference sequence). This CDR3 is built from 19 residues. Written as DNA, the CDR3 is TGTGCCAGCCCACCTCAGCTTCCGACAGGCCTGACTAGCACAGATACGCAGTATTTT. This translates into CASPPQLPTGLTSTDTQYF.

The chain uses TRBV3-1 and TRBJ2-7, with 9 positions matching TRBD1. This CDR3 is 15 amino acids long. The V and J ends lost 1 base and 6 bases, in that order; junction bases with no gene match: 7. Germline lookup yields CDR1 LGHDT and CDR2 YNNKEL (reference sequence). The DNA for the CDR3 is TGTGCCAGCAGCCAAGTGGACAGGGGATATGGCGAGCAGTACTTC. It encodes CASSQVDRGYGEQYF.

For this clonotype: A much larger clone sits a single nucleotide away, making a read error possible. The rearrangement joins TRBV27 to TRBJ2-7; no clear D. This CDR3 comprises 14 residues. V lost 5 bases to trimming and J lost 2 bases, with 13 bases between them. CDR1 is MNHEY and CDR2 is SMNVEV in the germline V gene (reference sequence). The DNA for the CDR3 is TGTGCCAGCAGTGCAGGTGTCCTGACCTACGAGCAGTACTTC. Translating gives CASSAGVLTYEQYF.

The V call is TRBV14, the J call TRBJ1-4; D might be TRBD1 (6 bases). Germline CDR1 is SGHDN and CDR2 is FVKESK. Trimming stripped 1 base from V and 10 bases from J, with 16 bases between. The CDR3 sequence is 15 residues long. This CDR3 is CASSQASQGLGKLFF. In DNA, the CDR3 is TGTGCCAGCAGCCAAGCTTCTCAGGGGCTGGGAAAACTGTTTTTT. Drawing the rest from reference TRBV14 and TRBJ1-4, the complete variable domain is EAGVTQFPSHSVIEKGQTVTLRCDPISGHDNLYWYRRVMGKEIKFLLHFVKESKQDESGMPNNRFLAERTGGTYSTLKVQPAELEDSGVYFCASSQASQGLGKLFFGSGTQLSVL.

This clonotype was detected only a few times. In nucleotides, the CDR3 is TGTGCTAGTGGTTCTCAAATCGAATTATCAGATACGCAGTATTTT. Translated, it gives CASGSQIELSDTQYF. The chain links TRBV12-5 to TRBJ2-3; the D is unclear. Per the germline V gene, CDR1 is LGHNT and CDR2 is FRNRAP. CDR3 length: 15 residues. Trimming pared 4 bases from V and 4 bases from J, leaving 15 bases between. Full variable domain (missing parts from reference TRBV12-5 and TRBJ2-3): DARVTQTPRHKVTEMGQEVTMRCQPILGHNTVFWYRQTMMQGLELLAYFRNRAPLDDSGMPKDRFSAEMPDATLATLKIQPSEPRDSAVYFCASGSQIELSDTQYFGPGTRLTVL.